The 18 T cell receptor beta chains below come from one sample, sequenced in a study of blood T cells in healthy people across ages. For the second PCR, which ran for roughly 6 to 12 cycles, a sample-barcoded 5' primer and a J-beta primer mix were used. TCRdb re-derived calls from the 5' RACE reads in MiXCR, one entry per CDR3 protein. Here the sample spans roughly 1,000,000 distinct CDR3 sequences, approximately 26% being singletons. This sample was also put to use in a study of T cells of mothers and their children.

Input material: blood. The receptors come from a girl aged 2 to 10 in good health.

This sequence joins TRBV2 and TRBJ2-1, with TRBD2 as a possible D gene (5 bases). The CDR3 is 17 amino acids. CDR1 SNHLY and CDR2 FYNNEI come from the germline V gene. The V and J ends lost 8 bases and 0 bases respectively, with 20 bases between them. This chain's CDR3 is CASRPRDYLSSYNEQFF. CDR3 DNA sequence: TGTGCCAGCCGTCCCAGAGACTACCTAAGCTCCTACAATGAGCAGTTCTTC.

This clonotype was counted a few times. This chain's CDR3 is CASRPIAASYNEQFF. CDR3 DNA: TGCGCCAGCCGGCCCATAGCGGCCTCCTACAATGAGCAGTTCTTC. The rearrangement links TRBV5-1 to TRBJ2-1, with D perhaps matching TRBD2 (6 bases). CDR1 is SGHRS and CDR2 is YFSETQ in the germline V gene. This CDR3 is 15 amino acids long. The V end was cut by 7 bases, the J end by 0 bases, with 14 bases between.

The chain combines TRBV7-2 with TRBJ2-7, with a tentative D call TRBD1 (5 bases). This CDR3 region has 12 residues. Germline assignment: CDR1 SGHTA and CDR2 FQGNSA. The V gene lost 2 bases and the J gene lost 6 bases, with 8 bases spanning the gap. The CDR3, as DNA: TGTGCCAGCAGCTTATGGGGCCCCGAGCAGTACTTC. Translating it yields CASSLWGPEQYF. Looking up the rest from reference TRBV7-2 and TRBJ2-7 gives the full variable domain: GAGVSQSPSNKVTEKGKDVELRCDPISGHTALYWYRQSLGQGLEFLIYFQGNSAPDKSGLPSDRFSAERTGGSVSTLTIQRTQQEDSAVYLCASSLWGPEQYFGPGTRLTVT.

The genes are TRBV15 and TRBJ2-1, with D possibly matching TRBD2 (7 bases). This CDR3 contains 17 residues. CDR1 is LNHNV, CDR2 YYDKDF, per germline (reference sequence). V lost 1 base and J 2 bases, leaving 15 bases between the germline ends. CDR3 DNA: TGTGCCACCAGCAGAGGAATGGAGGGGGGGCCCTACAATGAGCAGTTCTTC. Its translation: CATSRGMEGGPYNEQFF.

The chain recombines TRBV28 with TRBJ2-7; D uncertain. V lost 0 bases and J 6 bases, leaving 21 bases between the germline ends. The CDR3 is made up of 17 amino acids. Germline V lookup: CDR1 MDHEN, CDR2 SYDVKM. The chain's CDR3 is CASSLWVARNPLVEQYF. CDR3 in DNA: TGTGCCAGCAGTTTATGGGTCGCTCGGAACCCTCTGGTCGAGCAGTACTTC.

This clonotype was found a few times. The V and J genes are TRBV7-2 and TRBJ1-6, with a possible D match to TRBD1 (5 bases). CDR3 length: 13 residues. V dropped 1 base and J dropped 10 bases, with 8 bases sitting between them. The V gene's germline CDR1 is SGHTA and CDR2 FQGNSA. The CDR3 is CASSLDQGSPLHF. CDR3 in DNA: TGTGCCAGCAGCTTAGATCAGGGATCACCCCTCCACTTT. The variable domain in full, with the rest retrieved from reference TRBV7-2 and TRBJ1-6, is GAGVSQSPSNKVTEKGKDVELRCDPISGHTALYWYRQSLGQGLEFLIYFQGNSAPDKSGLPSDRFSAERTGGSVSTLTIQRTQQEDSAVYLCASSLDQGSPLHFGNGTRLTVT.

This clonotype turned up a few times. V and J are TRBV6-5 and TRBJ2-4; TRBD2 matches 8 bases. V trimming: 5 bases; J trimming: 7 bases; junction bases outside the gene matches: 10. This CDR3 region has 15 residues. The germline gives CDR1 MNHEY, CDR2 SVGAGI. The CDR3 protein is CASSIGGARVNIQYF. DNA for the CDR3: TGTGCCAGCAGTATCGGGGGGGCGCGGGTGAACATTCAGTACTTC.

J is TRBJ2-5 and V is TRBV20-1; D gene ambiguous. CDR3 length: 13 amino acids. The germline V and J ends were trimmed by 5 bases and 2 bases, with 12 bases remaining between them. Germline V CDR1 and CDR2: DFQATT, SNEGSKA (reference sequence). CDR3 in amino acids: CSAGFGGQETQYF. The CDR3 DNA reads TGCAGTGCTGGATTTGGTGGTCAAGAGACCCAGTACTTC.

This rearrangement joins TRBV9 to TRBJ2-7; no definite D call. The CDR3 has 12 residues. CDR1 and CDR2 from the germline V gene are SGDLS and YYNGEE. Trimming removed 4 bases at V and 6 bases at J, with 11 bases between. The CDR3 loop reads CASSTIAGEQYF. CDR3 DNA: TGTGCCAGCAGCACAATAGCAGGCGAGCAGTACTTC.

The table lists this clonotype with a few counts. One end of the junction does not line up with germline, which may come from a read error. The chain combines TRBV12-3 or TRBV12-4 with TRBJ2-1; 13 positions agree with TRBD2. The J call is doubtful: the DNA matches TRBJ2-7 better. CDR3 length: 17 residues. The DNA for the CDR3 is TGTGCCAACAGTTGGACTAGCGGGGGCTTCTCGAACTACGAGCAGTACTTC. Translation gives CANSWTSGGFSNYEQYF.

The rearrangement joins TRBV15 to TRBJ1-5; D ambiguous. The germline CDR1 and CDR2 sequences are LNHNV and YYDKDF (reference sequence). The length of the CDR3 is 16 residues. V lost 0 bases to trimming and J lost 1 base, with 10 bases between them. The CDR3 reads CATSREYPGSNQPQHF. CDR3 nucleotide sequence: TGTGCCACCAGCAGAGAATACCCGGGGAGCAATCAGCCCCAGCATTTT.

The chain recombines TRBV24-1 with TRBJ2-5; D remains unclear. The CDR3 extends over 15 amino acids. V lost 2 bases to trimming and J lost 5 bases, with 14 bases between them. Looked up from germline, CDR1 is KGHDR and CDR2 is SFDVKD. This chain's CDR3 is CATSDSARAGETQYF. The CDR3 DNA follows: TGTGCCACCAGTGATTCTGCAAGGGCAGGCGAGACCCAGTACTTC.

This clonotype has only a few counts. V and J are TRBV5-4 and TRBJ1-2; D remains ambiguous. In germline, CDR1 is SGHNT, CDR2 YYREEE (reference sequence). The CDR3 length is 14 residues. Trimming stripped 5 bases from V and 6 bases from J, with 17 bases between. The CDR3 sequence is CASRTATNADGYTF. The CDR3 nucleotides are TGTGCCAGCAGAACAGCCACGAACGCAGATGGCTACACCTTC.

In this sample, this clonotype turned up a few times. The chain uses TRBV29-1 and TRBJ2-1, with no clear D. Germline V lookup: CDR1 SQVTM, CDR2 ANQGSEA. This CDR3 has 12 residues. V lost 4 bases to trimming and J lost 5 bases, with 9 bases between them. In DNA, the CDR3 is TGCAGCGTTGGCCGCTGGAACAATGAGCAGTTCTTC. Translated, it gives CSVGRWNNEQFF.

The CDR3 region is CASSYEGSTDTQYF. In nucleotides, the CDR3 is TGTGCCAGCAGTTACGAGGGAAGCACAGATACGCAGTATTTT. This sequence joins TRBV6-2 or TRBV6-3 and TRBJ2-3, with D tentatively TRBD2 (5 bases). This CDR3 contains 14 residues. V was clipped by 2 bases and J by 0 bases, with 6 bases between them. CDR1 and CDR2 (germline): MNHEY, SVGEGT.

This clonotype was seen a few times. CDR3 sequence (DNA): TGCAGCGCCGGGGACGGTTATAACTATGGCTACACCTTC. Encoded protein: CSAGDGYNYGYTF. The chain employs TRBV29-1 and TRBJ1-2; D may be TRBD1 (5 bases). V lost 7 bases to trimming and J lost 1 base, with 13 bases between them. This CDR3 is built from 13 residues. Germline V gene lookup returns CDR1 SQVTM and CDR2 ANQGSEA.

The table lists this clonotype with a few counts. In DNA form, the CDR3 reads TGCAGTGCTAGAACAGGGTTCCCAGAGACCCAGTACTTC. Translated: CSARTGFPETQYF. The chain employs TRBV20-1 and TRBJ2-5; D perhaps matches TRBD1 (6 bases). There are 13 residues in the CDR3. V lost 2 bases, J lost 4 bases, and 11 bases lay in between. The germline gives CDR1 DFQATT, CDR2 SNEGSKA (reference sequence).

The V gene is TRBV5-5, the J gene TRBJ1-1, with 12 positions matching TRBD1. The trim removed 4 bases at V and 4 bases at J, leaving 8 bases unmatched. Per germline, CDR1 SGHKS and CDR2 YYEKEE (reference sequence). This CDR3 has 16 residues. CDR3 sequence (DNA): TGTGCCAGCAGCGCGGGGACAGGGGGCGCGAGCACTGAAGCTTTCTTT. Translating gives CASSAGTGGASTEAFF.